The sequence of this TCR beta chain was determined in a study of Ad26.COV2.S vaccination and SARS-CoV-2 variants. Study background: Ad26.COV2.S was injected intramuscularly once or twice, 56 days apart. Study results and caveats: Recipients given vaccine exceeded placebo recipients in spike-specific TCR breadth.

Treatment indicated: some 20 received Ad26.COV2.S at low or high dose, single or two shots; several received placebo; per-sample allocation not given. Sampling was done on day 63 after the first vaccine or placebo injection. On this clone itself: The antigen is not known.

From germline, CDR1 is SGHTS and CDR2 YDEGEE. Trimming pared 0 bases from V and 3 bases from J, leaving 8 bases between. CDR3 size: 14 residues. Libraries were prepared by immunoSEQ multiplex PCR; TCRdb keeps only in-frame clonotypes and omits some of them. The table includes around 340,000 clones, about 87% detected once. This sequence was found in a person aged 18-60 years who received the Ad26.COV2.S COVID-19 vaccine or a placebo. The chain joins TRBV5-8 to TRBJ2-3; tentatively, D is TRBD2 (5 bases). The material was peripheral blood, obtained in a trial of Ad26.COV2.S vaccine versus placebo. The DNA for the CDR3 is TGTGCCAGCAGCTTGGACCCGGGGACAGATACGCAGTATTTT. This gives the protein CASSLDPGTDTQYF.